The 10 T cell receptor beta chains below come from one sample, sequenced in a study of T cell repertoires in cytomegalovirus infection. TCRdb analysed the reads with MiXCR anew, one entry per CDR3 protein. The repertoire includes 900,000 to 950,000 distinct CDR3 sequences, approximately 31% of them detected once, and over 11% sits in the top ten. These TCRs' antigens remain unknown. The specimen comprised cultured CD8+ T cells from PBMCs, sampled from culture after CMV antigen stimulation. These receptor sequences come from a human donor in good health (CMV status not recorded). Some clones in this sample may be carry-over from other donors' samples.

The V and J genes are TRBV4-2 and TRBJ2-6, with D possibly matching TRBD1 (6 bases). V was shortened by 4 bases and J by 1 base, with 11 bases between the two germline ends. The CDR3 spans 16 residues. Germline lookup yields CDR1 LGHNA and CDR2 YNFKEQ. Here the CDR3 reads CASSPETGSGANVLTF. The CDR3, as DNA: TGTGCCAGCAGCCCAGAAACAGGGTCTGGGGCCAACGTCCTGACTTTC.

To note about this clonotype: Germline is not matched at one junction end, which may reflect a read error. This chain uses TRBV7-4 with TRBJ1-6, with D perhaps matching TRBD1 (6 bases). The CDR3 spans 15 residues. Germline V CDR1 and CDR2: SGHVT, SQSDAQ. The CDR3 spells CVSSKRTDQNSPLHF. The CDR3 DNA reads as TGTGTCAGCAGCAAACGGACAGACCAGAATTCACCCCTCCACTTT.

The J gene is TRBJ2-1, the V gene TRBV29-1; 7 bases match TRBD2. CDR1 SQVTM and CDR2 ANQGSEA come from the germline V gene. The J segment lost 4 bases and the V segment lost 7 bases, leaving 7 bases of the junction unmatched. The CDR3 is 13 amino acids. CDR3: CSELRGSYNEQFF. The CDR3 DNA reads TGCAGCGAGTTGCGGGGGAGTTACAATGAGCAGTTCTTC.

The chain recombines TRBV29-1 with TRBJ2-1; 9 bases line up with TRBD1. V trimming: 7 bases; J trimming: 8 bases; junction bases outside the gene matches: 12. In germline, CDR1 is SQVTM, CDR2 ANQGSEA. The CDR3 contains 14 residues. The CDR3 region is CSAPGDRAFDEQFF. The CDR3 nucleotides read TGCAGCGCACCGGGGGACAGGGCTTTCGATGAGCAGTTCTTC.

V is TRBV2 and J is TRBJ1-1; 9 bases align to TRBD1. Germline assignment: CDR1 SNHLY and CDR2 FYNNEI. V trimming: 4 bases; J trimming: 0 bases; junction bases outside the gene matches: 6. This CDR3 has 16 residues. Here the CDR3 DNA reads TGTGCCAGCAGTGGGGACAGGGTAACCGTGAACACTGAAGCTTTCTTT. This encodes CASSGDRVTVNTEAFF.

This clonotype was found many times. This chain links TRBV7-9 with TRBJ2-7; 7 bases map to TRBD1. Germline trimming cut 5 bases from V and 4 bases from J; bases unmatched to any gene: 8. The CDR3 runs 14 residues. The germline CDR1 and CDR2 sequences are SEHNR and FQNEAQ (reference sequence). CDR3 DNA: TGTGCCAGCAGCCCTAGGACAGGCATTTACGAGCAGTACGTC. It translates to CASSPRTGIYEQYV.

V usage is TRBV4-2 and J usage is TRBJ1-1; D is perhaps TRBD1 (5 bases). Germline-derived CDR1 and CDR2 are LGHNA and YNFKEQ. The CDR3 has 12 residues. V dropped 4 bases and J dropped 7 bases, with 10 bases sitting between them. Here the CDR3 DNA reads TGTGCCAGCAGCCCAATGGGGGGTGAAGCTTTCTTT. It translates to CASSPMGGEAFF.

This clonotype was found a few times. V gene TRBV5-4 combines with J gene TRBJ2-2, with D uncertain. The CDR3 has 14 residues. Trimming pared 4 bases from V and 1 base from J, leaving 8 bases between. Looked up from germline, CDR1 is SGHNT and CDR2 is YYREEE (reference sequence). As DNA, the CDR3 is TGTGCCAGCAGCGCCCGACAGAACACCGGGGAGCTGTTTTTT. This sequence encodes CASSARQNTGELFF.

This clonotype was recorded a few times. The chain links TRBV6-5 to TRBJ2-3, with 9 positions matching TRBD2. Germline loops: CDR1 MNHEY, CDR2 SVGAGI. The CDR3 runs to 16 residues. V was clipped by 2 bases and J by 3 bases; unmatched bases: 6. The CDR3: CASSYGGGALTDTQYF. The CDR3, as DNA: TGTGCCAGCAGTTACGGCGGGGGGGCCTTAACAGATACGCAGTATTTT.

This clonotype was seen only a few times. This chain's CDR3 is CASSLPPGQVPYGYTF. The CDR3 coding sequence is TGTGCCAGCAGCCTTCCCCCGGGACAGGTGCCCTATGGCTACACCTTC. The J gene is TRBJ1-2, the V gene TRBV4-2; 8 bases are a match to TRBD1. V lost 4 bases to trimming and J lost 4 bases; unmatched junction nucleotides: 11. This CDR3 has 16 amino acids. Germline CDR1 and CDR2: LGHNA and YNFKEQ.